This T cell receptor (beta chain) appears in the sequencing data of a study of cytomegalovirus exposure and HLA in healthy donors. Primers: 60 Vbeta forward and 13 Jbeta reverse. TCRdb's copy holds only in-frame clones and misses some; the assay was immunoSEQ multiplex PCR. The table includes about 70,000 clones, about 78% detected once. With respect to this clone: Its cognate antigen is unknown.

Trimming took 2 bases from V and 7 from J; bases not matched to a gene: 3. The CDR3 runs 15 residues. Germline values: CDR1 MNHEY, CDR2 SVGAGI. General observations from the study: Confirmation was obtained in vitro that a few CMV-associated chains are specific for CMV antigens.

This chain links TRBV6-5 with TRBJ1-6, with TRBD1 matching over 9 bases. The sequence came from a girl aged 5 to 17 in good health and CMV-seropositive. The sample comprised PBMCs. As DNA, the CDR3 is TGTGCCAGCAGTTACGAGGGGACAGGGAATTCACCCCTCCACTTT. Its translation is CASSYEGTGNSPLHF.